One and the same sample provided the 14 T cell receptor beta chains below, sequenced in a study of blood T cell repertoires in COVID-19. Repertoires were generated with immunoSEQ multiplex PCR, while TCRdb's copy carries only in-frame clones and drops some. The table records tens of thousands of clones, approximately 80% of them present only once. What was sequenced was peripheral blood. Receptors were obtained from a man aged 65 to 85 with COVID-19, enrolled during active disease.

The rearrangement joins TRBV19 to TRBJ2-7; no reliable D call. This CDR3 is built from 13 residues. Per germline, CDR1 LNHDA and CDR2 SQIVND (reference sequence). Trimming stripped 5 bases from V and 3 bases from J, with 11 bases between. The CDR3 DNA follows: TGTGCCAGTAGTCCCGGGTTGGGCTACGAGCAGTACTTC. Encoded protein: CASSPGLGYEQYF.

The rearrangement links TRBV6-2 or TRBV6-3 to TRBJ2-1; 11 bases match TRBD2. Germline lookup yields CDR1 MNHEY and CDR2 SVGEGT. This CDR3 is built from 15 residues. J gave up 4 bases and V 4 bases, and 3 bases lay outside the gene matches. In DNA, the CDR3 is TGTGCCAGCAGTTTAGCGGGAGGGCCGTACAATGAGCAGTTCTTC. This gives the protein CASSLAGGPYNEQFF.

The genes are TRBV7-8 and TRBJ1-5; D gene unclear. CDR1 is SGHVS and CDR2 is FQNEAQ in the germline V gene. The CDR3 has 15 amino acids. With 5 bases removed from V and 7 bases from J, the gap between germline ends came to 18 bases. As DNA, the CDR3 is TGTGCCAGCAGCCGATATTACAGTGGCGAGCAGCCCCAGCATTTT. This codes for CASSRYYSGEQPQHF.

The chain combines TRBV5-5 with TRBJ2-3; 12 positions agree with TRBD2. CDR1 SGHKS and CDR2 YYEKEE come from the germline V gene (reference sequence). This CDR3 contains 15 residues. V was clipped by 4 bases and J by 5 bases; unmatched bases: 5. The CDR3, as DNA: TGTGCCAGCAGCGACGGACTAGCGGGATTAGATACGCAGTATTTT. Encoded protein: CASSDGLAGLDTQYF.

The rearrangement links TRBV2 to TRBJ1-2, with TRBD1 matching 7 bases. The CDR3 has 15 residues. Germline V gene sequence: CDR1 SNHLY, CDR2 FYNNEI. The V gene end was trimmed by 4 bases and the J gene end by 8 bases; junction bases not matched to a gene: 13. For the CDR3, the DNA is TGTGCCAGCAGTGTGGGGGACAGCTCAATGGGAGGCTACACCTTC. This gives the protein CASSVGDSSMGGYTF. Looking up the rest from reference TRBV2 and TRBJ1-2 gives the full variable domain: EPEVTQTPSHQVTQMGQEVILRCVPISNHLYFYWYRQILGQKVEFLVSFYNNEISEKSEIFDDQFSVERPDGSNFTLKIRSTKLEDSAMYFCASSVGDSSMGGYTFGSGTRLTVV.

Turning to this clone: Other nucleotide sequences in the sample specify the same CDR3. V usage is TRBV18 and J usage is TRBJ2-7; D uncertain. The CDR3 runs 13 residues. Between the trimmed V and J ends, which lost 3 bases and 0 bases, there was a span of 6 bases. Germline lookup yields CDR1 KGHSH and CDR2 LQKENI. In DNA form, the CDR3 reads TGTGCCAGCTCACCCCCCAGCTCCTACGAGCAGTACTTC. Translating gives CASSPPSSYEQYF.

Here the CDR3 DNA reads TGTGCCAGCAGTGACTCAACCAGCGGGTCAGATACGCAGTATTTT. As protein: CASSDSTSGSDTQYF. V and J are TRBV6-4 and TRBJ2-3, with D perhaps TRBD2 (6 bases). CDR3 length: 15 residues. Trimming pared 0 bases from V and 4 bases from J, leaving 11 bases between. Germline values: CDR1 MRHNA, CDR2 SNTAGT.

The chain carries TRBV6-1 and TRBJ2-7, with 7 bases fitting TRBD2. CDR1 is MNHNS and CDR2 is SASEGT in the germline V gene. V gave up 3 bases and J gave up 0 bases; unmatched junction bases: 17. The CDR3 runs to 19 residues. CDR3 nucleotide sequence: TGTGCCAGCAGTGAGCGCTTGGGGAGCTCTAGCGGAAACTCCTACGAGCAGTACTTC. It translates to CASSERLGSSSGNSYEQYF.

J is TRBJ1-5 and V is TRBV18, with D hard to call. The CDR3 length is 14 residues. CDR1 KGHSH and CDR2 LQKENI come from the germline V gene. Trimming left V 0 bases short and J 6 bases short, with 9 bases between. CDR3 residues: CASSPPSVSQPQHF. The CDR3 DNA sequence: TGTGCCAGCTCACCACCGTCAGTCAGTCAGCCCCAGCATTTT.

This clone showed up just a few times. The chain employs TRBV6-5 and TRBJ2-7, with 8 nucleotides matching TRBD1. The CDR3 extends over 15 amino acids. The germline V gene encodes CDR1 MNHEY and CDR2 SVGAGI. V lost 3 bases to trimming and J lost 0 bases; unmatched junction nucleotides: 4. In nucleotides, the CDR3 is TGTGCCAGCAGTTATCAGGGGGCAGGCTCCTACGAGCAGTACTTC. As protein: CASSYQGAGSYEQYF.

The chain recombines TRBV9 with TRBJ1-6; tentative D call: TRBD1 (6 bases). Germline assignment: CDR1 SGDLS and CDR2 YYNGEE. This CDR3 is built from 15 residues. V lost 0 bases, J lost 8 bases, and 12 bases lay in between. This CDR3 is CASSVDGGADSPLHF. The CDR3 bases are TGTGCCAGCAGCGTAGACGGGGGGGCGGATTCACCCCTCCACTTT.

This clone was observed once. V and J are TRBV5-1 and TRBJ2-1; tentative D call: TRBD1 (5 bases). Germline CDR1 and CDR2: SGHRS and YFSETQ. The CDR3 consists of 15 residues. Trimming stripped 0 bases from V and 1 base from J, with 8 bases between. The CDR3 sequence: CASSLGQGSYNEQFF. The CDR3 DNA sequence: TGCGCCAGCAGCTTGGGCCAGGGTTCCTACAATGAGCAGTTCTTC. The full variable domain, with the rest looked up from reference TRBV5-1 and TRBJ2-1, is KAGVTQTPRYLIKTRGQQVTLSCSPISGHRSVSWYQQTPGQGLQFLFEYFSETQRNKGNFPGRFSGRQFSNSRSEMNVSTLELGDSALYLCASSLGQGSYNEQFFGPGTRLTVL.

The J gene is TRBJ2-7, the V gene TRBV9; 9 bases agree with TRBD2. This CDR3 contains 15 residues. The ends lost 0 bases at V and 3 bases at J; junction bases unmatched: 4. Germline lookup yields CDR1 SGDLS and CDR2 YYNGEE. The CDR3 DNA sequence: TGTGCCAGCAGCGTAGGGCTAGCGGGAAACTACGAGCAGTACTTC. As protein: CASSVGLAGNYEQYF.

The table lists this clone with a few counts. The V call is TRBV5-1, the J call TRBJ1-2, with a tentative D call TRBD1 (5 bases). CDR3 length: 14 residues. V was shortened by 0 bases and J by 7 bases, with 13 bases between the two germline ends. In germline, CDR1 is SGHRS, CDR2 YFSETQ. The DNA of the CDR3 is TGCGCCAGCAGCTTGGGTTCAGGGAAGTTTGGCTACACCTTC. This codes for CASSLGSGKFGYTF.